A selection of T cell receptor beta chains follows, all from one sample in a study of monozygotic twins with inflammatory bowel disease. One entry per CDR3 protein, without DNA, is what TCRdb gives after re-calling the 5' RACE reads. Here the sample table reports 40,000 to 45,000 distinct CDR3 sequences. Material: blood. All receptors come from a human donor with ulcerative colitis or Crohn's disease, or a healthy co-twin of an affected twin (not recorded which). Each CDR3 is given with its conserved first and last residue. The listing skips clone size in some rows; elsewhere it reads once, few, many or a size class.

j_gene | abundance | v_gene | CDR3aa
TRBJ1-6 | - | TRBV28 | CASSLSSRGNSPLHF
TRBJ2-7 | - | TRBV7-8 | CASSFDRNEQYF
TRBJ1-2 | - | TRBV5-1 | CASSQDGNNYGYTF
TRBJ1-2 | - | TRBV7-2 | CASSRGTAKKRGAGYTF
TRBJ2-1 | - | TRBV6-1 | CASSQGQGALNEQFF
TRBJ1-3 | - | TRBV5-1 | CASSLGQTLSGNTIYF
TRBJ2-2 | - | TRBV29-1 | CSVVSSRTGELFF
TRBJ2-3 | - | TRBV20-1 | CSAPERGGTDTQYF
TRBJ2-7 | - | TRBV10-1 | CASSEFVGQGALRNEQYF
TRBJ2-3 | - | TRBV12-2 | CASRLALSQGREGSPAQYF
TRBJ1-1 | - | TRBV19 | CASSISGHIEAFF
TRBJ2-1 | medium-sized | TRBV7-2 | CASSVDIAYNEQFF
TRBJ2-2 | - | TRBV7-9 | CASRADSTGELFF
TRBJ2-3 | - | TRBV12-3/TRBV12-4 | CASSPSATQYF
TRBJ2-5 | - | TRBV15 | CATSRDMGETQYF
TRBJ1-5 | - | TRBV19 | CASRRGNQPQHF
TRBJ2-1 | - | TRBV6-1 | CASRPGFTYNEQFF
TRBJ2-2 | - | TRBV3-1 | CASSHRSINTGELFF
TRBJ1-2 | - | TRBV5-6 | CASSLGGLNYGYTF
TRBJ1-2 | - | TRBV29-1 | CSAHTLGSYTF
TRBJ1-1 | - | TRBV5-1 | CASSSDRNLNTEAFF
TRBJ2-3 | - | TRBV7-3 | CASSLGGLGTDTQYF
TRBJ2-4 | - | TRBV6-1 | CASSGSQGLGVAKNIQYF
TRBJ1-1 | - | TRBV12-3/TRBV12-4 | CASTPKSSQGFNTEAFF
TRBJ1-1 | - | TRBV7-2 | CASRLGGANTEAFF
TRBJ2-2 | - | TRBV6-5 | CASSYRRANTGELFF
TRBJ1-5 | - | TRBV28 | CASSLGRHSNQPQHF
TRBJ2-5 | - | TRBV5-1 | CASSLSRGGAGETQYF
TRBJ1-5 | - | TRBV15 | CATSRENNQPQHF
TRBJ2-2 | - | TRBV20-1 | CSARAPIGLAGLPNTGELFF
TRBJ2-1 | - | TRBV10-1 | CASSDLGAGDNEQFF
TRBJ2-4 | - | TRBV3-1 | CASSINRQGWNIQYF
TRBJ2-5 | - | TRBV6-1 | CASSTGGLRETQYF
TRBJ1-5 | - | TRBV4-1 | CASSQDDRPNQPQHF
TRBJ1-1 | - | TRBV7-2 | CASSLGWAVNTEAFF
TRBJ2-7 | - | TRBV5-1 | CASSPTAGAYSYEQYF
TRBJ2-2 | - | TRBV11-2 | CASSSGTGVAGELFF
TRBJ2-1 | - | TRBV4-2 | CASSQDRLAGVGEQFF
TRBJ1-2 | - | TRBV20-1 | CSASDRAGLRGYTF
TRBJ2-1 | - | TRBV9 | CASSVDLGTYNEQFF
TRBJ1-2 | - | TRBV28 | CASTRTGSTNYGYTF
TRBJ1-4 | - | TRBV18 | CASSAGTGGYEKLFF
TRBJ1-1 | - | TRBV5-4 | CASKSTPENTEAFF
TRBJ2-3 | - | TRBV29-1 | CSVEGWQGTDTQYF
TRBJ1-4 | - | TRBV27 | CASSLREGQGAMGKLFF
TRBJ1-3 | - | TRBV28 | CASSRTGRAGNTIYF
TRBJ1-2 | - | TRBV11-2 | CASSLEGSANYGYTF
TRBJ1-2 | - | TRBV12-3/TRBV12-4 | CASSLSRDYGYTF